The source of this TCR beta chain is a study of identical twins. Study observations and caveats: Findings depended on cross-sectional statistics rather than tracking the same donors. The models systematically underestimated how much out-of-frame TCR alpha was shared in monozygotic twins.

TCRdb reanalysed the 5' RACE reads using MiXCR and keeps one entry per CDR3 protein. The profile covers fewer than 650,000 distinct CDR3 sequences, with 9.5% to 10% appearing a single time and around 3.2% taken by the ten largest. The germline V gene encodes CDR1 SGHVS and CDR2 FQNEAQ. This CDR3 spans 19 amino acids. Germline trimming cut 4 bases from V and 8 bases from J; bases unmatched to any gene: 22. Healthy Caucasians alone served as donors. Remarks on this clonotype: Its target is unknown.

A further study also used this sample, focusing on yellow fever vaccine responses in identical twins.

The rearrangement links TRBV7-8 to TRBJ2-1, with 8 nucleotides matching TRBD1. The receptor comes from a woman aged 18-29 years in good health. The sequencing input was PBMCs. This chain's CDR3 is CASSSTGPGQADVGDEQFF. DNA of the CDR3: TGTGCCAGCAGCTCCACTGGCCCGGGACAGGCGGACGTTGGGGATGAGCAGTTCTTC.